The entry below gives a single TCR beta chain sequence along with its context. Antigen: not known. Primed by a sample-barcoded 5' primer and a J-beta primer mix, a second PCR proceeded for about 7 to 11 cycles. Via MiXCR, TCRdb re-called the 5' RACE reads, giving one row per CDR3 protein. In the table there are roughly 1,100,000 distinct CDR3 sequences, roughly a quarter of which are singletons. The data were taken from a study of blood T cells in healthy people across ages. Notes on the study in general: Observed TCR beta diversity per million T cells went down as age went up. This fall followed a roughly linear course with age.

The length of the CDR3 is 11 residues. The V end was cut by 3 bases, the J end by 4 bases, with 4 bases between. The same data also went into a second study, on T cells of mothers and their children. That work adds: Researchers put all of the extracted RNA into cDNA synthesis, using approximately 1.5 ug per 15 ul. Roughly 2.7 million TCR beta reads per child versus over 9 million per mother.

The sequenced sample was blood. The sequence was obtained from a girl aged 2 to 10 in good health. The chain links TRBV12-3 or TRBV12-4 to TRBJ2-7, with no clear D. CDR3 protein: CASSFRYEQYF. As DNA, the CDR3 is TGTGCCAGCAGTTTTCGGTACGAGCAGTACTTC.